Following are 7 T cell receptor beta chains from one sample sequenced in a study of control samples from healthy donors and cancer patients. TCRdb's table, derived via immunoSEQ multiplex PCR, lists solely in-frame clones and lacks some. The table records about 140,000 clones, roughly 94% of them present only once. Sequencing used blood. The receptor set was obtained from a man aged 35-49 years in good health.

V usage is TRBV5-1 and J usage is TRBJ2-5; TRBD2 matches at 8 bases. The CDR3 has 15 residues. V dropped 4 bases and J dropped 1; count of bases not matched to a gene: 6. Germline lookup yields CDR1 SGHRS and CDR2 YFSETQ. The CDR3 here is CASSRGAGGQETQYF. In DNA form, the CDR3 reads TGCGCCAGCAGCCGAGGGGCGGGAGGCCAAGAGACCCAGTACTTC.

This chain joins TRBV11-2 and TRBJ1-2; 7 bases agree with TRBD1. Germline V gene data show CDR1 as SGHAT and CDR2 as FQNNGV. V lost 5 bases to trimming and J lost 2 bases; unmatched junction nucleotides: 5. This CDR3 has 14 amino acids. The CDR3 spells CASSRRQGNYGYTF. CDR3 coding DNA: TGTGCCAGCAGCCGACGACAGGGCAACTATGGCTACACCTTC.

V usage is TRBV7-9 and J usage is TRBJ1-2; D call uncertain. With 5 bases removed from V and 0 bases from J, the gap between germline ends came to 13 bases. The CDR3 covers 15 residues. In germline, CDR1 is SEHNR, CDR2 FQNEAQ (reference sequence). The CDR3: CASSIQKGANYGYTF. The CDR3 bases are TGTGCCAGCAGCATACAGAAGGGAGCTAACTATGGCTACACCTTC. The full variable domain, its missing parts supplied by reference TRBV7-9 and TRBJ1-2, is DTGVSQNPRHKITKRGQNVTFRCDPISEHNRLYWYRQTLGQGPEFLTYFQNEAQLEKSRLLSDRFSAERPKGSFSTLEIQRTEQGDSAMYLCASSIQKGANYGYTFGSGTRLTVV.

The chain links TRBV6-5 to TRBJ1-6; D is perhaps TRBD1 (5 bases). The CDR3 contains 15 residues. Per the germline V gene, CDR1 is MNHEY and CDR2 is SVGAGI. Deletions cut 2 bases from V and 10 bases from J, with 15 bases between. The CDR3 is CASSYEAGSQSPLHF. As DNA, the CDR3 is TGTGCCAGCAGTTACGAGGCAGGGTCTCAATCACCCCTCCACTTT.

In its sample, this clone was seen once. In DNA form, the CDR3 reads TGTGCCAGCAGCTTTGCTAGAAATGAGCAGTTCTTC. It translates to CASSFARNEQFF. This chain uses TRBV7-9 with TRBJ2-1; D not resolved. Looked up from germline, CDR1 is SEHNR and CDR2 is FQNEAQ (reference sequence). The CDR3 runs 12 residues. V was shortened by 3 bases and J by 7 bases, with 7 bases between the two germline ends. The full variable domain, rest sourced from reference TRBV7-9 and TRBJ2-1, is DTGVSQNPRHKITKRGQNVTFRCDPISEHNRLYWYRQTLGQGPEFLTYFQNEAQLEKSRLLSDRFSAERPKGSFSTLEIQRTEQGDSAMYLCASSFARNEQFFGPGTRLTVL.

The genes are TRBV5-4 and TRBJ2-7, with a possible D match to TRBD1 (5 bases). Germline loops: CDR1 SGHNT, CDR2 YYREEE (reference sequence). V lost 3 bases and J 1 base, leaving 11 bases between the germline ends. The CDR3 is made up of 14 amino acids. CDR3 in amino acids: CASSWGGYSYEQYF. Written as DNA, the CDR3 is TGTGCCAGCAGCTGGGGCGGTTATTCCTACGAGCAGTACTTC.

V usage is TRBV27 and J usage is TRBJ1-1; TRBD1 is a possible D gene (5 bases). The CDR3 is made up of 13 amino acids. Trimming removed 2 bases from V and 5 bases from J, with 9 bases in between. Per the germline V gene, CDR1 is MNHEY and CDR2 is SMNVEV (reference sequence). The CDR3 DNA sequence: TGTGCCAGCAGTTTAGGGGGTGGGACTGAAGCTTTCTTT. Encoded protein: CASSLGGGTEAFF.